What follows is one T cell receptor (beta chain) and its context. Its binding antigen is unknown. Base-call qualities are not available, and no considerably larger clone is one nucleotide away. These data come from a study of human T cells and chemical hapten exposure (dated by TCRdb to the early 2020s). About the study as a whole: For sensitization, 2% DPC in acetone was applied to a 2 cm by 2 cm area of upper inner arm skin. Throughout the study period of about 25 weeks, patients also received therapeutic DPC doses to the scalp every week. Patch testing was performed on the upper back with Finn chambers containing 0.01% DPC, and the patch tests were scored after 6 days according to International Contact Dermatitis Research Group standards. The patient cohort, mostly female, included alopecia areata with under or over 50% scalp involvement, alopecia totalis and alopecia universalis. Libraries were pooled for sequencing, and variation in per-sample TCR yields was attributed mainly to small differences in library volumes within the pool. This study followed changes in the peripheral blood TCR repertoire in vivo during primary and secondary sensitization of alopecia patients to the hapten diphenylcyclopropenone (DPC). Patient blood was sampled pre-sensitization (week 0) and at 2, 6 and about 24 weeks after DPC sensitization. Under 30 alopecia patients gave blood for TCR sequencing at one to four time points (pre-sensitization, 2, 6 and 24 weeks).

Overall study results and their limits: No change with DPC sensitization was found in the number of TCRs above 1 in 1000 frequency, and no evidence of global repertoire structure alterations was found. Significantly more large CDR3 similarity clusters were formed by expanded TCRs than by pre-sensitization or healthy control sets, consistent with antigen-driven responses. The number of PT1 expanded TCRs positively correlated with patch test score, significant at thresholds 8, 16 and 32 but not 4. Alopecia, a presumed autoimmune disease, was present in all patients, so the immune response of the patients might differ from that of healthy individuals. After repeated subsampling, the strength of the expansion versus patch-test correlation and the threshold at which it became significant changed.

According to the germline V gene (reference sequence), CDR1 reads SEHNR and CDR2 reads FQNEAQ. Trimming takes 5 bases off V and 6 bases off J; junction bases not matched to a gene: 3. The CDR3 goes from the cysteine to the phenylalanine over 15 residues. CDR3 DNA only is kept here, 45 bases in frame from base 1. The time point label here, explained by the study, means: pre-sensitization, week 0. The treatment or condition label corresponds to: therapeutic diphenylcyclopropenone sensitization with weekly scalp DPC. Blood at each patch-test visit was drawn before the patch test was applied. Patients were considered eligible if aged 18 to 70, diagnosed with alopecia and deemed suitable for DPC therapy, and patients were excluded if pregnant. Total RNA was extracted from unfractionated whole blood collected in Tempus Blood RNA tubes. Receptors were amplified or captured by RACE. The instrument was a NextSeq 500. During library preparation, unique molecular identifiers were attached to individual cDNA molecules so that TCRs could be counted quantitatively and reproducibly. Both TCR alpha and TCR beta chains were sequenced from each blood RNA sample. Under the source paper's analysis protocol: A median of about 89,000 TCRs per sample was observed, with a range of about 23,224 to 690,600. V, J and CDR3 annotation of the TCR reads was performed with the Decombinator software suite. To make PS versus PT1 abundance plots, every sample was subsampled to the same number of TCRs (28,000). Expanded TCRs were defined as absent before sensitization and observed at least eight times at the 2-week time point. The public reads were quality trimmed at Q25 with fastp and then assembled into clones with MiXCR by TCRdb, keeping productive beta chains. CDR3 protein sequences are deduplicated, and each keeps its most common genes and DNA. TCRdb assigned the V and J calls; the authors' analysis was not used. The sample contains 38,000 or so distinct CDR3 sequences, roughly 7.6% of them found a single time. The ten largest clones capture 1.3% of the sample.

The chain uses TRBV7-9 and TRBJ2-2; TRBD2 agrees with 13 junctional bases. The sequenced sample was whole blood, obtained in connection with sensitization to the hapten diphenylcyclopropenone (DPC). This TCR came from a woman aged 45 to 65 with alopecia areata. Some clones in this sample may be carry-over from other donors' samples. The DNA sequence is TGTGCCAGCAGCCGGACTAGCGGGAGTGCCGGGGAGCTGTTTTTT. It translates to CASSRTSGSAGELFF.